The 25 T cell receptor beta chains given below trace back to one sample, sequenced in a study of T cell clonotyping in hematopoietic cell transplantation. This table comes from immunoSEQ multiplex PCR, and its TCRdb copy is limited to in-frame clones, with some not included. Among approximately 1,000 clones listed, approximately 70% were seen once. The source material was peripheral blood mononuclear cells, sampled 100 days after allogeneic stem cell transplant. The receptors stem from a female patient aged 30 to 40 who had an allogeneic stem cell transplant, so T cells may come from the graft donor. Some clones in this sample may be carry-over from other donors' samples.

Relative to its sample, this clone is large. The same CDR3 also results from other DNA sequences found in this sample. V and J are TRBV15 and TRBJ1-3; D is ambiguous. Germline lookup yields CDR1 LNHNV and CDR2 YYDKDF (reference sequence). This CDR3 spans 12 amino acids. Deletions cut 2 bases from V and 4 bases from J, with 3 bases between. DNA of the CDR3: TGTGCCACCAGCAGACGAGGAAACACCATATATTTT. Its translation is CATSRRGNTIYF. The complete variable domain, with remaining parts taken from reference TRBV15 and TRBJ1-3, reads DAMVIQNPRYQVTQFGKPVTLSCSQTLNHNVMYWYQQKSSQAPKLLFHYYDKDFNNEADTPDNFQSRRPNTSFCFLDIRSPGLGDTAMYLCATSRRGNTIYFGEGSWLTVV.

The rearrangement uses TRBV29-1 and TRBJ1-1, with 7 bases fitting TRBD1. J lost 4 bases, V lost 0 bases, and 8 bases had no gene match. The length of the CDR3 is 15 residues. Germline values: CDR1 SQVTM, CDR2 ANQGSEA. The CDR3 region has the DNA TGCAGCGTTGAAGATCATCAGGGGGAGGTCACTGAAGCTTTCTTT. Its translation: CSVEDHQGEVTEAFF. The entire variable domain, with the rest obtained from reference TRBV29-1 and TRBJ1-1, is as follows: SAVISQKPSRDICQRGTSLTIQCQVDSQVTMMFWYRQQPGQSLTLIATANQGSEATYESGFVIDKFPISRPNLTFSTLTVSNMSPEDSSIYLCSVEDHQGEVTEAFFGQGTRLTVV.

The chain carries TRBV10-3 and TRBJ1-1; no definite D call. The V end lost 10 bases, the J end lost 5 bases, and 11 bases lay between the germline ends. CDR1 and CDR2 from the germline V gene are ENHRY and SYGVKD. CDR3 length: 11 residues. Here the CDR3 reads CATRTGTEAFF. In nucleotides, the CDR3 is TGTGCCACCCGGACGGGAACTGAAGCTTTCTTT.

The rearrangement links TRBV30 to TRBJ1-4; D not resolved. Germline assignment: CDR1 GTSNPN and CDR2 SVGIG (reference sequence). The CDR3 has 14 amino acids. The ends were cut back, 2 bases at V and 7 bases at J, with 14 bases in the middle. The CDR3 nucleotides read TGTGCCTGGAGTCACGGGCTGGAGCTTGAAAAACTGTTTTTT. Translation gives CAWSHGLELEKLFF. Based on the CDR3 plus reference TRBV30 and TRBJ1-4, the full variable domain is SQTIHQWPATLVQPVGSPLSLECTVEGTSNPNLYWYRQAAGRGLQLLFYSVGIGQISSEVPQNLSASRPQDRQFILSSKKLLLSDSGFYLCAWSHGLELEKLFFGSGTQLSVL.

The V and J genes are TRBV11-1 and TRBJ1-1, with a possible D match to TRBD1 (5 bases). V was trimmed by 1 base and J by 6 bases, leaving 9 bases between them. The CDR3 has 13 residues. From germline, CDR1 is SGHAT and CDR2 FQDESV (reference sequence). The CDR3: CASSLDGGSEAFF. CDR3 in DNA: TGTGCCAGCAGCTTAGACGGGGGTTCTGAAGCTTTCTTT.

The chain joins TRBV11-2 to TRBJ1-2; D is undetermined. This CDR3 is built from 14 residues. The germline gives CDR1 SGHAT, CDR2 FQNNGV. Trimming left V 5 bases short and J 0 bases short, with 10 bases between. CDR3 residues: CASSLLSANYGYTF. CDR3 bases: TGTGCCAGCAGCCTACTATCAGCTAACTATGGCTACACCTTC.

This clone turned up a few times. The genes are TRBV4-3 and TRBJ2-7, with TRBD1 matching 7 bases. The junction had 7 bases not matched to a gene; V was cut back by 0 bases and J by 2 bases. Looked up from germline, CDR1 is LGHNA and CDR2 is YSLEER. The CDR3 runs to 16 residues. CDR3 sequence: CASSQDMRGRAYEQYF. CDR3 bases: TGCGCCAGCAGCCAAGATATGAGGGGGCGCGCCTACGAGCAGTACTTC.

By share, this clone ranks as large (0.1 to 1%). Other DNA sequences in the same sample also yield this CDR3. The V call is TRBV9, the J call TRBJ2-7, with a possible D match to TRBD2 (6 bases). Germline-derived CDR1 and CDR2 are SGDLS and YYNGEE. The V end lost 0 bases, the J end lost 1 base, and 8 bases lay between the germline ends. The CDR3 sequence is 14 residues long. In DNA form, the CDR3 reads TGTGCCAGCAGCGTAGTTGGGGGGTCCTACGAGCAGTACTTC. Protein sequence: CASSVVGGSYEQYF.

The chain couples TRBV27 to TRBJ1-1, with a weak D call TRBD1 (5 bases). This CDR3 contains 12 residues. V was clipped by 5 bases and J by 9 bases, with 13 bases between them. Germline lookup yields CDR1 MNHEY and CDR2 SMNVEV (reference sequence). The CDR3 nucleotides are TGTGCCAGCAGTCCCCTGGTGGGGCAAGCTTTCTTT. Translation: CASSPLVGQAFF.

This clone was counted once. This rearrangement joins TRBV27 to TRBJ2-3; 7 nucleotides match TRBD2. With V trimmed by 3 bases and J by 0 bases, 0 bases remained unmatched. There are 14 residues in the CDR3. Germline lookup yields CDR1 MNHEY and CDR2 SMNVEV (reference sequence). This CDR3 reads CASSFGGSTDTQYF. CDR3 nucleotides: TGTGCCAGCAGTTTCGGGGGGAGCACAGATACGCAGTATTTT.

A few counts support this clone. The chain uses TRBV7-2 and TRBJ1-3; D unresolved. Trimming took 5 bases from V and 4 from J, leaving 15 bases between them. CDR1 SGHTA and CDR2 FQGNSA come from the germline V gene. CDR3 length: 15 amino acids. CDR3 nucleotide sequence: TGTGCCAGCAGCCCAATTCCGGGGTCCGGAAACACCATATATTTT. Translated: CASSPIPGSGNTIYF.

The V gene is TRBV27, the J gene TRBJ2-7; unclear D gene. The V gene lost 0 bases and the J gene lost 1 base, with 7 bases spanning the gap. Germline V lookup: CDR1 MNHEY, CDR2 SMNVEV (reference sequence). The CDR3 contains 14 residues. The CDR3 region has the DNA TGTGCCAGCAGTTTATCGTCCAGATCCTACGAGCAGTACTTC. Amino acids: CASSLSSRSYEQYF.

The chain links TRBV5-4 to TRBJ1-6; D is perhaps TRBD1 (6 bases). The V end lost 4 bases, the J end lost 7 bases, and 12 bases lay between the germline ends. This CDR3 has 14 residues. Germline lookup yields CDR1 SGHNT and CDR2 YYREEE (reference sequence). This chain's CDR3 is CASSRRDTNSPLHF. Here the CDR3 DNA reads TGTGCCAGCAGCCGCCGGGACACGAATTCACCCCTCCACTTT.

V gene TRBV6-9 combines with J gene TRBJ1-2, with TRBD1 as a possible D gene (5 bases). Germline lookup yields CDR1 MNHGY and CDR2 SVAAGI. V gave up 3 bases and J gave up 8 bases, with 10 bases separating them. The CDR3 covers 12 residues. CDR3 residues: CASSYGGSGYTF. CDR3 DNA sequence: TGTGCCAGCAGTTACGGGGGTTCAGGCTACACCTTC.

The V and J genes are TRBV27 and TRBJ1-2, with D uncertain. Trimming took off 6 bases at V and 3 bases at J, with 11 bases between the two ends. Germline CDR1 reads MNHEY; CDR2 reads SMNVEV (reference sequence). This CDR3 region has 13 residues. The CDR3 DNA is TGTGCCAGCAGATACGGGCTGGACTATGGCTACACCTTC. Protein product: CASRYGLDYGYTF.

This chain links TRBV5-1 with TRBJ1-1, with 7 nucleotides matching TRBD1. In germline, CDR1 is SGHRS, CDR2 YFSETQ. The V segment lost 0 bases and the J segment 6 bases; nucleotides outside the gene matches: 5. This CDR3 has 14 residues. The CDR3 region is CASSLVRGQAEAFF. The DNA for the CDR3 is TGCGCCAGCAGCTTGGTGAGGGGGCAGGCTGAAGCTTTCTTT.

The chain uses TRBV5-4 and TRBJ2-7; D possibly matches TRBD1 or TRBD2 (7 bases each). The CDR3 sequence is 14 residues long. CDR1 is SGHNT and CDR2 is YYREEE in the germline V gene (reference sequence). V was shortened by 4 bases and J by 3 bases, with 14 bases between the two germline ends. The CDR3 DNA follows: TGTGCCAGCAGCGGGGAGGGGGCGATCTACGAGCAGTACTTC. Its translation is CASSGEGAIYEQYF.

The V and J genes are TRBV10-3 and TRBJ2-3; D not resolved. The V gene's germline CDR1 is ENHRY and CDR2 SYGVKD. V lost 0 bases and J 5 bases, leaving 12 bases between the germline ends. This CDR3 has 15 amino acids. The DNA for the CDR3 is TGTGCCATCAGTGAGTCTAGGTCTCGCGGAGATACGCAGTATTTT. Translation: CAISESRSRGDTQYF.

The rearrangement joins TRBV6-5 to TRBJ2-7; no definite D call. In germline, CDR1 is MNHEY, CDR2 SVGAGI. CDR3 length: 14 residues. Trimming removed 6 bases at V and 2 bases at J, with 14 bases between. The CDR3 DNA sequence: TGTGCCAGCAGCGAGGAAGGGCAGCCCTACGAGCAGTACTTC. It translates to CASSEEGQPYEQYF.

V gene TRBV6-9 combines with J gene TRBJ1-1; D call uncertain. This CDR3 is 11 amino acids long. V was pared by 3 bases and J by 6 bases, with 5 bases between. Germline-derived CDR1 and CDR2 are MNHGY and SVAAGI. The CDR3 protein is CASSYGAEAFF. CDR3 nucleotides: TGTGCCAGCAGTTACGGAGCTGAAGCTTTCTTT.

This clone was detected a few times. The CDR3 spells CASSFGTGDLEAFF. The CDR3 coding sequence is TGTGCCAGCAGCTTCGGGACAGGGGACCTTGAAGCTTTCTTT. The rearrangement joins TRBV7-8 to TRBJ1-1; 10 bases agree with TRBD1. With 3 bases clipped from V and 7 bases from J, the junction kept 5 bases outside the gene matches. The CDR3 spans 14 residues. Germline loops: CDR1 SGHVS, CDR2 FQNEAQ.

Here the CDR3 DNA reads TGTGCCAGCAGTTTATCGGGATACGAGCAGTACTTC. Protein product: CASSLSGYEQYF. The gene calls are TRBV27 and TRBJ2-7; D ambiguous. Germline CDR1 MNHEY, CDR2 SMNVEV (reference sequence). The ends were cut back, 0 bases at V and 4 bases at J, with 4 bases in the middle. The CDR3 sequence is 12 residues long.

A word on this clone: At one end, the junction sequence differs from germline, possibly due to a read error. V and J are TRBV7-7 and TRBJ2-3; D is undetermined. The germline V gene encodes CDR1 SSHAT and CDR2 FNYEAQ (reference sequence). The CDR3 runs to 15 residues. The CDR3 sequence: CASSLGTSGSTEQYF. The DNA of the CDR3 is TGTGCTAGCAGCTTAGGTACCTCCGGTTCTACGGAGCAGTATTTT.

Sample share makes this clone large. The CDR3: CASRKWGRDNYGYTF. The CDR3 DNA reads as TGTGCCAGCAGAAAGTGGGGGCGCGATAACTATGGCTACACCTTC. V and J are TRBV13 and TRBJ1-2, with D maybe TRBD1 (6 bases). The CDR3 length is 15 residues. Germline-derived CDR1 and CDR2 are PRHDT and FYEKMQ (reference sequence). Deletions cut 6 bases from V and 1 base from J, with 15 bases between.

The CDR3 DNA reads as TGTGCCAGCAGCGTAGGCACTAGCGGGGGCCAGTACCAAGAGACCCAGTACTTC. The encoded protein is CASSVGTSGGQYQETQYF. This chain uses TRBV9 with TRBJ2-5; TRBD2 agrees at 11 bases. CDR1 and CDR2 (germline): SGDLS, YYNGEE. The ends lost 0 bases at V and 0 bases at J; junction bases unmatched: 7. This CDR3 contains 18 residues. Complete variable domain (other parts from reference TRBV9 and TRBJ2-5): DSGVTQTPKHLITATGQRVTLRCSPRSGDLSVYWYQQSLDQGLQFLIQYYNGEERAKGNILERFSAQQFPDLHSELNLSSLELGDSALYFCASSVGTSGGQYQETQYFGPGTRLLVL.